These 28 T cell receptor beta chains share one sample of origin, sequenced in a study of OX40 agonist ivuxolimab in advanced cancers. Repertoires were generated with immunoSEQ multiplex PCR, while TCRdb's copy carries only in-frame clones and drops some. The repertoire includes some 86,000 clones, roughly 88% of them detected once, and around 3.8% sits in the top ten. The sequencing here drew on CD4+ or CD8+ T cells sorted from blood, taken in a trial of the OX40 agonist ivuxolimab. Every receptor here comes from an adult with an advanced solid tumor such as melanoma, head and neck, liver or kidney cancer.

CDR3 region: CAWSVTGLQETQYF. The CDR3 nucleotides read TGTGCCTGGAGTGTAACCGGGTTGCAAGAGACCCAGTACTTC. V gene TRBV30 combines with J gene TRBJ2-5; D is uncertain. Germline V gene lookup returns CDR1 GTSNPN and CDR2 SVGIG (reference sequence). Trimming removed 0 bases from V and 2 bases from J, with 10 bases in between. The CDR3 consists of 14 residues.

The rearrangement joins TRBV10-1 to TRBJ2-1, with unresolved D. Germline V gives CDR1 WNHNN, CDR2 SYGVQD (reference sequence). V dropped 0 bases and J dropped 0 bases, with 18 bases sitting between them. This CDR3 has 19 amino acids. CDR3 amino acids: CASSESYGTLGSSYNEQFF. CDR3 in DNA: TGCGCCAGCAGTGAGTCATATGGCACCCTAGGAAGCTCCTACAATGAGCAGTTCTTC.

V usage is TRBV20-1 and J usage is TRBJ2-7; perhaps TRBD2 as D (5 bases). There are 11 residues in the CDR3. V lost 5 bases, J lost 3 bases, and 8 bases lay in between. In germline, CDR1 is DFQATT, CDR2 SNEGSKA (reference sequence). CDR3 region: CSAGSGYEQYF. The CDR3 nucleotides read TGCAGTGCTGGCAGCGGCTACGAGCAGTACTTC.

This chain uses TRBV19 with TRBJ2-1; 10 bases map to TRBD2. V lost 3 bases to trimming and J lost 5 bases; unmatched junction nucleotides: 7. The germline CDR1 and CDR2 sequences are LNHDA and SQIVND (reference sequence). CDR3 length: 16 residues. The CDR3 DNA follows: TGTGCCAGTAGTATCTGGCTAGCGGGGGAAGACAATGAGCAGTTCTTC. This codes for CASSIWLAGEDNEQFF.

J is TRBJ2-7 and V is TRBV11-3, with TRBD1 identical over 8 bases. CDR3 length: 12 amino acids. Trimming took 8 bases from V and 6 from J; bases not matched to a gene: 6. Germline values: CDR1 SGHNT, CDR2 YENEEA. CDR3 residues: CASQTGEGEQYF. The CDR3 bases are TGTGCCAGCCAGACAGGGGAAGGCGAGCAGTACTTC.

V gene TRBV7-3 combines with J gene TRBJ2-3; D is unclear. Between the trimmed V and J ends, which lost 6 bases and 0 bases, there was a span of 10 bases. The CDR3 has 14 amino acids. CDR1 is SGHTA and CDR2 is FQGTGA in the germline V gene. DNA for the CDR3: TGTGCCAGCAGAAGGGATGCTAGCACAGATACGCAGTATTTT. Protein: CASRRDASTDTQYF.

The chain has TRBV15 and TRBJ1-4, with 7 bases that match TRBD1. Germline values: CDR1 LNHNV, CDR2 YYDKDF (reference sequence). V lost 0 bases and J lost 6; bases outside the gene matches: 7. The CDR3 has 16 residues. This chain's CDR3 is CATSREPQGSDEKLFF. As DNA, the CDR3 is TGTGCCACCAGCAGAGAACCACAGGGGTCCGATGAAAAACTGTTTTTT.

The CDR3 spells CASSLDRSTYEQYF. CDR3 DNA: TGTGCCAGCAGCTTAGACCGGAGCACCTACGAGCAGTACTTC. The V gene is TRBV7-2, the J gene TRBJ2-7, with D uncertain. V lost 1 base, J lost 2 bases, and 9 bases lay in between. The length of the CDR3 is 14 residues. Germline V lookup: CDR1 SGHTA, CDR2 FQGNSA.

The CDR3 DNA is TGTGCTAGTGGTTTGGACTCGGCGGGACTGCCCAATCAGCCCCAGCATTTT. Translation: CASGLDSAGLPNQPQHF. This sequence joins TRBV12-5 and TRBJ1-5, with D possibly being TRBD1 (5 bases). The CDR3 loop spans 17 amino acids. V lost 1 base and J lost 3, with 16 bases in between. Germline V gives CDR1 LGHNT, CDR2 FRNRAP.

The chain joins TRBV11-3 to TRBJ2-3; D remains ambiguous. The germline V and J ends were trimmed by 2 bases and 2 bases, with 5 bases remaining between them. The germline CDR1 and CDR2 sequences are SGHNT and YENEEA. The CDR3 length is 13 residues. The chain's CDR3 is CASSLSVTDTQYF. DNA for the CDR3: TGTGCCAGCAGCTTATCTGTCACAGATACGCAGTATTTT. The entire variable domain, with the rest obtained from reference TRBV11-3 and TRBJ2-3, is as follows: EAGVVQSPRYKIIEKKQPVAFWCNPISGHNTLYWYLQNLGQGPELLIRYENEEAVDDSQLPKDRFSAERLKGVDSTLKIQPAELGDSAVYLCASSLSVTDTQYFGPGTRLTVL.

The chain couples TRBV10-2 to TRBJ2-1, with a possible D match to TRBD2 (6 bases). Germline V lookup: CDR1 WSHSY, CDR2 SAAADI. The V end lost 7 bases, the J end lost 5 bases, and 12 bases lay between the germline ends. The CDR3 consists of 13 residues. The CDR3 sequence is CASIAGTDNEQFF. CDR3 nucleotides: TGCGCCAGCATCGCGGGGACTGACAATGAGCAGTTCTTC.

The V call is TRBV18, the J call TRBJ2-1, with D hard to call. The CDR3 sequence is 17 residues long. Germline CDR1 is KGHSH and CDR2 is LQKENI. V lost 1 base and J 0 bases, leaving 13 bases between the germline ends. The CDR3 is CASSPLPSIGSYNEQFF. The CDR3 DNA sequence: TGTGCCAGCTCACCACTGCCATCCATAGGCTCCTACAATGAGCAGTTCTTC.

The chain combines TRBV9 with TRBJ1-2; TRBD1 matches at 8 bases. V shed 0 bases and J 4 bases; nucleotides not matched to a gene: 11. Per the germline V gene, CDR1 is SGDLS and CDR2 is YYNGEE. The CDR3 is made up of 17 amino acids. DNA of the CDR3: TGTGCCAGCAGCGTAGCCCCCTGGGTTACAGGGGGCTATGGCTACACCTTC. Translation: CASSVAPWVTGGYGYTF.

V and J are TRBV5-1 and TRBJ2-2; 7 bases fit TRBD1. The CDR3 has 17 residues. V dropped 0 bases and J dropped 6; count of bases not matched to a gene: 11. Per the germline V gene, CDR1 is SGHRS and CDR2 is YFSETQ. The chain's CDR3 is CASSLAAGTVYAGELFF. The CDR3 nucleotides read TGCGCCAGCAGCTTGGCCGCAGGGACAGTGTATGCCGGGGAGCTGTTTTTT.

J is TRBJ2-1 and V is TRBV11-3, with 9 bases that match TRBD2. The CDR3 contains 16 residues. Per germline, CDR1 SGHNT and CDR2 YENEEA. Germline trimming cut 5 bases from V and 3 bases from J; bases unmatched to any gene: 8. CDR3 amino acids: CASSLSYSGGYNEQFF. The DNA for the CDR3 is TGTGCCAGCAGCCTATCCTATAGCGGGGGCTACAATGAGCAGTTCTTC. Drawing the rest from reference TRBV11-3 and TRBJ2-1, the complete variable domain is EAGVVQSPRYKIIEKKQPVAFWCNPISGHNTLYWYLQNLGQGPELLIRYENEEAVDDSQLPKDRFSAERLKGVDSTLKIQPAELGDSAVYLCASSLSYSGGYNEQFFGPGTRLTVL.

The V call is TRBV18, the J call TRBJ1-1; D call uncertain. Germline-derived CDR1 and CDR2 are KGHSH and LQKENI. V shed 0 bases and J shed 4 bases, with 9 bases lying between them. The CDR3 extends over 14 amino acids. The CDR3, as DNA: TGTGCCAGCTCACCACCGCAAACCTTCACTGAAGCTTTCTTT. Translated: CASSPPQTFTEAFF. Combining the CDR3 with reference TRBV18 and TRBJ1-1 gives the whole variable domain NAGVMQNPRHLVRRRGQEARLRCSPMKGHSHVYWYRQLPEEGLKFMVYLQKENIIDESGMPKERFSAEFPKEGPSILRIQQVVRGDSAAYFCASSPPQTFTEAFFGQGTRLTVV.

This clone was found a few times. This rearrangement joins TRBV27 to TRBJ1-5; 12 bases map to TRBD1. V lost 0 bases, J lost 4 bases, and 7 bases stayed unmatched. The CDR3 is 18 residues long. Germline values: CDR1 MNHEY, CDR2 SMNVEV (reference sequence). This CDR3 reads CASSLSGTGGRLNQPQHF. The DNA of the CDR3 is TGTGCCAGCAGTTTATCCGGGACAGGGGGCCGACTAAATCAGCCCCAGCATTTT.

This clone has just one count. The chain couples TRBV5-4 to TRBJ2-7; TRBD2 matches at 8 bases. J gave up 6 bases and V 5 bases, and 13 bases lay outside the gene matches. The CDR3 contains 15 residues. The germline V gene encodes CDR1 SGHNT and CDR2 YYREEE (reference sequence). In DNA, the CDR3 is TGTGCCAGCAGTCCACCCAGCGGGAGCTGGGGCGAGCAGTACTTC. This sequence encodes CASSPPSGSWGEQYF.

This clone was detected only once. This chain links TRBV15 with TRBJ2-1; 9 nucleotides agree with TRBD2. V gave up 4 bases and J gave up 8 bases; unmatched junction bases: 9. Per germline, CDR1 LNHNV and CDR2 YYDKDF (reference sequence). The CDR3 runs to 15 residues. CDR3 bases: TGTGCCACCAGCATCCCGGGACTAGCTTTGGATGAGCAGTTCTTC. Translation: CATSIPGLALDEQFF.

This chain connects TRBV9 to TRBJ1-1, with TRBD1 matching over 7 bases. CDR3 size: 13 residues. The V gene's germline CDR1 is SGDLS and CDR2 YYNGEE. J gave up 9 bases and V 0 bases, and 5 bases lay outside the gene matches. CDR3 residues: CASSVGGDRKAFF. DNA of the CDR3: TGTGCCAGCAGCGTAGGGGGGGACAGAAAAGCTTTCTTT.

J is TRBJ2-7 and V is TRBV30; D is uncertain. The CDR3 is 11 residues long. CDR1 is GTSNPN and CDR2 is SVGIG in the germline V gene (reference sequence). With 0 bases removed from V and 5 bases from J, the gap between germline ends came to 5 bases. CDR3 sequence: CAWSVFHEQYF. Here the CDR3 DNA reads TGTGCCTGGAGTGTATTTCACGAGCAGTACTTC.

The DNA of the CDR3 is TGTGCCAGTAGTATATCCTCCTCCTCTGGAAACACCATATATTTT. Translated, it gives CASSISSSSGNTIYF. The chain is built from TRBV19 and TRBJ1-3; the D is unclear. V lost 2 bases to trimming and J lost 0 bases, with 8 bases between them. Germline V gene sequence: CDR1 LNHDA, CDR2 SQIVND (reference sequence). The CDR3 runs 15 residues.

The chain employs TRBV21-1 and TRBJ2-7; the DNA was not used to check the table's D call, TRBD2. TRBV21-1 corresponds to a pseudogene. The CDR3 covers 17 residues. The CDR3, as DNA: TGTGCCAGCAGCAAAGAATATCTAACCGTTACTGACTACGAGCAGTACTTC. Its protein is CASSKEYLTVTDYEQYF.

The chain employs TRBV11-3 and TRBJ2-7; 10 bases align to TRBD2. The V gene's germline CDR1 is SGHNT and CDR2 YENEEA. V dropped 5 bases and J dropped 7; count of bases not matched to a gene: 5. The CDR3 covers 13 residues. The CDR3 is CASSPGLADEQYF. CDR3 DNA: TGTGCCAGCAGCCCAGGACTAGCGGATGAGCAGTACTTC.

This chain uses TRBV28 with TRBJ2-7, with D perhaps TRBD2 (5 bases). Trimming left V 7 bases short and J 3 bases short, with 10 bases between. Germline CDR1 MDHEN, CDR2 SYDVKM. The length of the CDR3 is 12 residues. The CDR3 loop is CASNRGIYEQYF. The CDR3, as DNA: TGTGCCAGCAATCGGGGAATCTACGAGCAGTACTTC.

This CDR3 is CASSFRRAYEQYF. The DNA of the CDR3 is TGTGCCAGCAGTTTCAGGCGCGCCTACGAGCAGTACTTC. The chain employs TRBV28 and TRBJ2-7; no clear D. In germline, CDR1 is MDHEN, CDR2 SYDVKM. The CDR3 has 13 residues. Trimming shortened V by 3 bases and J by 2 bases, and 8 bases separated the two germline ends.

The rearrangement links TRBV7-8 to TRBJ1-5; 7 nucleotides match TRBD1. The germline gives CDR1 SGHVS, CDR2 FQNEAQ. Unmatched junction bases numbered 4, after V lost 5 bases and J lost 3 bases. This CDR3 has 14 amino acids. Here the CDR3 DNA reads TGTGCCAGCAGCCCGGGACAGCTCAATCAGCCCCAGCATTTT. As protein: CASSPGQLNQPQHF.

V and J are TRBV28 and TRBJ2-7, with 9 bases aligning to TRBD1. CDR1 and CDR2 from the germline V gene are MDHEN and SYDVKM. V trimming: 6 bases; J trimming: 2 bases; junction bases outside the gene matches: 5. There are 14 residues in the CDR3. CDR3 amino acids: CASRDRGDPYEQYF. DNA of the CDR3: TGTGCCAGCAGGGACAGGGGAGATCCCTACGAGCAGTACTTC.